This T cell receptor (beta chain) appears in the sequencing data of a study of neurological immune-mediated disorders. Findings of the study overall: The multiple sclerosis repertoire cluster lacked an association with any feature, whether clinical or MRI. CDR3 amino acid sequences of expanded clones were not shared across subjects, a result suggesting private repertoires in all groups.

Unsorted libraries were generated from 2 million PBMCs held at -80 degrees C. About this clonotype itself: The antigen is undetermined.

The CDR3 consists of 12 residues. CDR1 and CDR2 (germline): KGHSH, LQKENI. V lost 6 bases and J lost 5, with 10 bases in between. Each TCR transcript was tagged with a 10-nucleotide random UMI during 5'RACE. MiXCR, run by TCRdb on the 5' RACE reads, gives a single entry per CDR3 protein. This sample has more than 40,000 distinct CDR3 sequences, with approximately 3% found just once. This receptor was obtained from a woman in her 50s with multiple sclerosis. Sequencing was done on a sample of PBMCs. The chain recombines TRBV18 with TRBJ2-5; D possibly corresponds to TRBD2 (6 bases). This CDR3 reads CASSGEAETQYF. CDR3 DNA: TGTGCCAGCTCTGGGGAGGCTGAGACCCAGTACTTC.